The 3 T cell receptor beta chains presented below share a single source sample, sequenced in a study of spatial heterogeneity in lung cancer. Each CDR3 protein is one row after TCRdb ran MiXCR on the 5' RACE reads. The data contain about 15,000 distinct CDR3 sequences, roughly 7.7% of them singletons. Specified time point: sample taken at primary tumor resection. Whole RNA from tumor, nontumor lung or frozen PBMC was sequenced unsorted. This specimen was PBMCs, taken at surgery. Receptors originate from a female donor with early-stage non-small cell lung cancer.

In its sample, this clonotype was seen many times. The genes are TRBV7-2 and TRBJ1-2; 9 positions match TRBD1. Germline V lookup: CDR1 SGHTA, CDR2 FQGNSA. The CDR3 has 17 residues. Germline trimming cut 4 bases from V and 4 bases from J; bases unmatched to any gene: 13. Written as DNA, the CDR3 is TGTGCCAGCAGCTCAACAAGGACAGGGGCGGTTGGCTATGGCTACACCTTC. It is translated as CASSSTRTGAVGYGYTF. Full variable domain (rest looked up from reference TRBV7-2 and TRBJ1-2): GAGVSQSPSNKVTEKGKDVELRCDPISGHTALYWYRQSLGQGLEFLIYFQGNSAPDKSGLPSDRFSAERTGGSVSTLTIQRTQQEDSAVYLCASSSTRTGAVGYGYTFGSGTRLTVV.

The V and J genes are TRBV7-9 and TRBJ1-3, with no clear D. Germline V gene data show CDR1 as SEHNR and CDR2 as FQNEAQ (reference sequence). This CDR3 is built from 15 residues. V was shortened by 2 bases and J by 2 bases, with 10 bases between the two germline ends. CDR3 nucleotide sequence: TGTGCCAGCAGCTTATGGGGAAGAACTGGAAACACCATATATTTT. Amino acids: CASSLWGRTGNTIYF.

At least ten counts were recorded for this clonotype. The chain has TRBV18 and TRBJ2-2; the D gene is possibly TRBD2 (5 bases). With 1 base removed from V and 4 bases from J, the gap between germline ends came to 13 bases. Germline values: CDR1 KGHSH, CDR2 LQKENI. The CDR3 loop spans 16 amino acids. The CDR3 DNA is TGTGCCAGCTCACCACTGCCAGCGGAAGTCACCGGGGAGCTGTTTTTT. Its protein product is CASSPLPAEVTGELFF.